This TCR beta chain was captured in a study of T cell repertoires in ileal Crohn's disease. General study results and limits: Compared with CD4 T cells, sorted CD8 cells carried more expanded clones.

Repertoires were generated with immunoSEQ multiplex PCR, while TCRdb's copy carries only in-frame clones and drops some. The sample has several thousand clones, under 75% seen once. The time point denotes: proximal margin of the surgical specimen (macroscopically non-inflamed). This clone was found a few times. No antigen is known for it. This clonotype was sampled from an adult with Crohn's disease. The sequenced material came from ileal tissue.

CDR3 region: CASTLSPVARQPQHF. The CDR3 nucleotides are TGTGCCAGTACCCTCTCACCTGTGGCCCGACAGCCCCAGCATTTT. This chain uses TRBV19 with TRBJ1-5; D is undetermined. This CDR3 region has 15 residues. Between the trimmed V and J ends, which lost 7 bases and 7 bases, there was a span of 20 bases. Germline CDR1 is LNHDA and CDR2 is SQIVND (reference sequence).